This entry describes one TCR beta chain. What it recognizes is unknown. Researchers put TCRalpha and TCRbeta cDNA through two nested PCRs lasting around 15 and 10 cycles. Reprocessing the 5' RACE reads, TCRdb reports a single entry for every CDR3 protein and omits DNA. In total, the table holds 400,000 to 500,000 distinct CDR3 sequences. Per germline, CDR1 SEHNR and CDR2 FQNEAQ (reference sequence). The CDR3 has 15 amino acids. This sample is part of a study of monozygotic twins with inflammatory bowel disease. Study-wide results and limits: Possibly reflecting limited power, no difference in repertoire similarity was found between concordant and discordant twins.

The sample was blood. This TCR came from a human donor with ulcerative colitis or Crohn's disease, or a healthy co-twin of an affected twin (not recorded which). The chain combines TRBV7-9 with TRBJ1-1; lacking DNA, the TRBD1 call made by TCRdb goes unchecked. CDR3 region: CASSLGRRVVAEAFF. Together with reference TRBV7-9 and TRBJ1-1, the CDR3 gives the full variable domain: DTGVSQNPRHKITKRGQNVTFRCDPISEHNRLYWYRQTLGQGPEFLTYFQNEAQLEKSRLLSDRFSAERPKGSFSTLEIQRTEQGDSAMYLCASSLGRRVVAEAFFGQGTRLTVV.